The clone carrying this T cell receptor (beta chain) was seen once. The germline CDR1 and CDR2 sequences are SGHRS and YFSETQ. J lost 5 bases, V lost 0 bases, and 7 bases had no gene match. The CDR3 totals 15 residues. This specimen comes from a study of cytomegalovirus exposure and HLA in healthy donors. On the study more broadly: The Caucasian-associated ancestry cluster contained 65% to 85% of the roughly 400 genotyped donors.

Unrecorded immune exposures were likely, despite nominal health at sampling. The study ran its PCR with 60 Vbeta and 13 Jbeta primers. Produced via immunoSEQ multiplex PCR; TCRdb's table is partial and in-frame only. This table has about 160,000 clones, 80% to 90% appearing once. This receptor was obtained from a male donor in good health and CMV-seronegative. The specimen was PBMCs. This chain joins TRBV5-1 and TRBJ2-5; 7 bases agree with TRBD1. CDR3 DNA: TGCGCCAGCAGCTTGGCGGGACAGTCCGGGGAGACCCAGTACTTC. This sequence encodes CASSLAGQSGETQYF. The variable domain in full, with the rest retrieved from reference TRBV5-1 and TRBJ2-5, is KAGVTQTPRYLIKTRGQQVTLSCSPISGHRSVSWYQQTPGQGLQFLFEYFSETQRNKGNFPGRFSGRQFSNSRSEMNVSTLELGDSALYLCASSLAGQSGETQYFGPGTRLLVL.